Reported below is one T cell receptor beta chain. The clone's antigen remains unknown. Base qualities were left out, and no much larger clone turns up one base away. TCRbeta CDR3 regions were amplified from genomic DNA using the immunoSEQ Assay, a bias-controlled multiplex PCR. Per the source publication's procedure: Nucleated cell counts per sample were estimated from amplification of reference gene primers within the assay. Sequence reads were collapsed and filtered to measure the absolute abundance of every unique TCRbeta CDR3 rearrangement. Productive Simpson clonality was computed per sample as the square root of Simpson's diversity index over productive rearrangements. TCRdb mirrors the immuneACCESS table, restricted to in-frame sequences. Some clones are absent from its copies; in checked studies, under half trace to an unresolved V gene, and the reason for the others is unknown. The V and J calls and clone size were taken over from that table, and D and trimming were inferred from the DNA. Counted in this sample were under 200,000 clones; 75% to 90% of them appeared once. The ten most abundant clones make up under 7.5% of the sample.

This specimen comes from a study of blood T cell repertoires in COVID-19 (TCRdb year 2020). Study-wide context: The collaborator samples originated in the United States, Italy and Spain and spanned the acute and convalescent phases of COVID-19. The prospective study material was composed of cDNA or gDNA derived from T cells, B-cell-depleted T cells, or PBMCs. The dataset comprised deeply sampled blood TCRbeta repertoires from subjects exposed to, actively infected with, or recovered from COVID-19. The repertoires were released in a freely available public database intended as a resource for research on the immune response to SARS-CoV-2. The samples were drawn from the first 160 participants of the ongoing ImmuneRACE study and from over 950 subjects provided by 6 global collaborators. Nearly every sample came with metadata listing a de-identified subject ID, COVID-19 status, age in years and sex. HLA class I and class II types, where available, came from metadata supplied by the sample provider rather than from assay-based typing.

Inclusive of the bounding cysteine and phenylalanine, the CDR3 is 15 residues long. Of all the DNA, just the CDR3 is kept, 45 bases in frame from base 1. V was cut back by 4 bases and J by 0 bases, leaving a gap of 10 bases between them. Based on the germline V gene, the CDR1 and CDR2 sequences are MGHRA and YSYEKL. Study-level results and caveats: Clinical and demographic metadata were provided uncurated, with the amount varying by source and participant.

Whole blood was collected in K2EDTA tubes by collaborating institutions according to the institutions' own protocols. Collaborator samples were shipped for TCRbeta analysis as frozen whole blood, isolated PBMCs, or DNA extracted from either sample type. The chain is assembled from TRBV4-1 and TRBJ1-5; the D gene is perhaps TRBD1, from 5 matching bases. The TCR comes from a woman in her forties with acute or convalescent COVID-19. The specimen sequenced was peripheral blood. Read as DNA, the sequence is TGCGCCAGCAGCCCCGGGGGTTATAGCAATCAGCCCCAGCATTTT. This is translated as CASSPGGYSNQPQHF.